The 27 T cell receptor beta chains below all came from one sample that was sequenced in a study of beta chain features in type 1 diabetes. Notes on the study in general: For Type 1 diabetes patients, all four CD4+ subsets carried TCRB CDR3s that were moderately but significantly shorter.

The isolated RNA, all of it, was reverse transcribed, so expressed TCRB transcripts were what got sequenced. Profiled with immunoSEQ multiplex PCR; TCRdb holds only in-frame clones, not every one. The data contain around 710,000 clones, approximately 13% of them singletons. Their cognate antigens are unknown. Input material: naive CD4+ T cells from blood. These receptors were collected from a man aged 30-40 years with type 1 diabetes.

The J gene is TRBJ2-3, the V gene TRBV28; tentatively, D is TRBD1 (5 bases). Germline-derived CDR1 and CDR2 are MDHEN and SYDVKM. V was cut by 7 bases and J by 0 bases, with 14 bases left in between. This CDR3 region has 15 residues. CDR3 residues: CASTTQETSTDTQYF. CDR3 sequence (DNA): TGTGCCAGCACCACACAGGAGACTAGCACAGATACGCAGTATTTT.

The chain carries TRBV7-2 and TRBJ2-2; 9 nucleotides agree with TRBD2. This CDR3 region has 16 residues. V shed 5 bases and J 4 bases; nucleotides not matched to a gene: 8. CDR1 and CDR2 from the germline V gene are SGHTA and FQGNSA. The CDR3 sequence is CASSTRSGGSTGELFF. The CDR3 nucleotides are TGTGCCAGCAGCACACGGAGCGGGGGGAGCACCGGGGAGCTGTTTTTT.

The chain is built from TRBV19 and TRBJ1-4; a weak D match, TRBD1 (5 bases). The length of the CDR3 is 15 residues. Deletions cut 6 bases from V and 0 bases from J, with 11 bases between. The germline V gene encodes CDR1 LNHDA and CDR2 SQIVND (reference sequence). DNA of the CDR3: TGTGCCAGTAGCTCCCCAGGGACAACTAATGAAAAACTGTTTTTT. Residues: CASSSPGTTNEKLFF.

This clone was found a few times. The chain uses TRBV28 and TRBJ2-2; D gene unclear. The V gene lost 6 bases and the J gene lost 6 bases, with 11 bases spanning the gap. Germline V gene data show CDR1 as MDHEN and CDR2 as SYDVKM. This CDR3 spans 13 amino acids. The CDR3 reads CASSRRPAGELFF. CDR3 nucleotides: TGTGCCAGCAGCCGACGACCGGCCGGGGAGCTGTTTTTT.

V gene TRBV18 combines with J gene TRBJ1-4, with 7 bases identical to TRBD1. Trimming at V came to 6 bases and at J to 2 bases, leaving 12 bases not matched to a gene. Germline CDR1 is KGHSH and CDR2 is LQKENI. The CDR3 loop spans 17 amino acids. In DNA, the CDR3 is TGTGCCAGCTCCCTATTTGCAGGGGGACTCACTAATGAAAAACTGTTTTTT. Translation: CASSLFAGGLTNEKLFF.

This CDR3 is CASSSRARKDTQYF. For the CDR3, the DNA is TGTGCCAGCAGTTCCCGGGCTCGTAAAGATACGCAGTATTTT. The rearrangement joins TRBV6-5 to TRBJ2-3; D not certain. In germline, CDR1 is MNHEY, CDR2 SVGAGI. Between the trimmed V and J ends, which lost 4 bases and 5 bases, there was a span of 13 bases. CDR3 length: 14 residues.

This clone turned up a few times. The V gene is TRBV18, the J gene TRBJ2-7; D gene unclear. The germline V and J ends were trimmed by 1 base and 6 bases, with 13 bases remaining between them. Germline CDR1 and CDR2: KGHSH and LQKENI. The CDR3 runs to 14 residues. The CDR3 region is CASSPLTYSGEQYF. CDR3 sequence (DNA): TGTGCCAGCTCACCACTTACCTATTCGGGCGAGCAGTACTTC.

The chain uses TRBV6-6 and TRBJ1-2, with 9 bases aligning to TRBD1. CDR3 length: 15 amino acids. CDR1 and CDR2 (germline): MNHNY, SVGAGI (reference sequence). The trim removed 6 bases at V and 5 bases at J, leaving 10 bases unmatched. In DNA form, the CDR3 reads TGTGCCAGCAGCCTAAGTGAAGGACAGGGGTATGGCTACACCTTC. This sequence encodes CASSLSEGQGYGYTF.

This clone was counted between two and nine times. This chain connects TRBV10-3 to TRBJ2-5; 12 positions agree with TRBD2. With V trimmed by 2 bases and J by 0 bases, 1 base remained unmatched. The CDR3 spans 16 residues. The germline V gene has CDR1 ENHRY and CDR2 SYGVKD. The CDR3 region is CAISEGLAGYQETQYF. The CDR3 DNA reads TGTGCCATCAGTGAGGGACTAGCGGGGTACCAAGAGACCCAGTACTTC.

As DNA, the CDR3 is TGTGCCAGCCAGGGCCGGAACACTGAAGCTTTCTTT. Translating it yields CASQGRNTEAFF. V is TRBV6-1 and J is TRBJ1-1; TRBD1 is a possible D gene (5 bases). Germline values: CDR1 MNHNS, CDR2 SASEGT. The CDR3 is 12 amino acids. V lost 8 bases, J lost 1 base, and 8 bases lay in between.

The chain carries TRBV30 and TRBJ2-3, with D possibly matching TRBD1 (6 bases). The V end lost 0 bases, the J end lost 1 base, and 8 bases lay between the germline ends. Germline CDR1 GTSNPN, CDR2 SVGIG (reference sequence). CDR3 length: 14 amino acids. The CDR3 spells CAWSVNRGTDTQYF. Here the CDR3 DNA reads TGTGCCTGGAGTGTAAACAGGGGCACAGATACGCAGTATTTT.

The rearrangement joins TRBV7-9 to TRBJ2-1, with 7 bases matching TRBD2. V shed 1 base and J 6 bases; nucleotides not matched to a gene: 0. The CDR3 spans 13 residues. In germline, CDR1 is SEHNR, CDR2 FQNEAQ (reference sequence). The CDR3 DNA reads TGTGCCAGCAGCTTAGGGGAGGGCAATGAGCAGTTCTTC. This codes for CASSLGEGNEQFF.

V and J are TRBV7-2 and TRBJ2-4; 10 bases match TRBD2. J lost 7 bases, V lost 5 bases, and 17 bases had no gene match. CDR1 SGHTA and CDR2 FQGNSA come from the germline V gene. This CDR3 has 18 residues. The CDR3 DNA reads as TGTGCCAGCAGCCCCCAGACTAGCGGGCCCCTAAGGGGGAACATTCAGTACTTC. Translated: CASSPQTSGPLRGNIQYF.

The chain uses TRBV29-1 and TRBJ2-6; D may be TRBD1 (6 bases). CDR3 length equals 16 residues. The V gene lost 4 bases and the J gene lost 1 base, with 14 bases spanning the gap. Looked up from germline, CDR1 is SQVTM and CDR2 is ANQGSEA. CDR3 loop: CSVVGRGWSGANVLTF. Here the CDR3 DNA reads TGCAGCGTTGTGGGCAGGGGTTGGTCTGGGGCCAACGTCCTGACTTTC.

The chain has TRBV27 and TRBJ1-6; D unclear. Deletions cut 3 bases from V and 7 bases from J, with 4 bases between. Germline V lookup: CDR1 MNHEY, CDR2 SMNVEV (reference sequence). CDR3 size: 12 residues. In nucleotides, the CDR3 is TGTGCCAGCAGTTTCCTAAATTCACCCCTCCACTTT. It yields the protein CASSFLNSPLHF.

The chain carries TRBV7-2 and TRBJ2-3; D unresolved. The V gene lost 3 bases and the J gene lost 1 base, with 11 bases spanning the gap. The V gene's germline CDR1 is SGHTA and CDR2 FQGNSA. The CDR3 is made up of 15 amino acids. CDR3 protein: CASSLAVLGTDTQYF. The CDR3, as DNA: TGTGCCAGCAGCTTGGCAGTCCTGGGCACAGATACGCAGTATTTT.

V usage is TRBV11-1 and J usage is TRBJ1-2, with 9 nucleotides matching TRBD1. V was clipped by 3 bases and J by 7 bases; unmatched bases: 9. The germline CDR1 and CDR2 sequences are SGHAT and FQDESV (reference sequence). The CDR3 consists of 15 residues. Here the CDR3 reads CASSLVTGGFGGYTF. In nucleotides, the CDR3 is TGTGCCAGCAGCTTGGTAACAGGGGGCTTCGGTGGCTACACCTTC.

In this sample, this clone turned up a few times. The J gene is TRBJ2-7, the V gene TRBV5-1, with a possible D match to TRBD1 (5 bases). The V end lost 4 bases, the J end lost 5 bases, and 16 bases lay between the germline ends. The CDR3 covers 14 residues. Germline CDR1 is SGHRS and CDR2 is YFSETQ. The CDR3 nucleotides are TGCGCCAGCAGCCCACCGGGCTTGGGGCACGAGCAGTACTTC. Protein sequence: CASSPPGLGHEQYF. The full variable domain, with the rest looked up from reference TRBV5-1 and TRBJ2-7, is KAGVTQTPRYLIKTRGQQVTLSCSPISGHRSVSWYQQTPGQGLQFLFEYFSETQRNKGNFPGRFSGRQFSNSRSEMNVSTLELGDSALYLCASSPPGLGHEQYFGPGTRLTVT.

The chain couples TRBV23-1 to TRBJ1-2; D might be TRBD1 (5 bases). TRBV23-1 is flagged as an ORF with uncertain function. The ends were cut back, 0 bases at V and 4 bases at J, with 15 bases in the middle. The CDR3 extends over 16 amino acids. The CDR3 nucleotides read TGCGCCAGCAGTCAATCGGGGAACGGGACGGCCTATGGCTACACCTTC. Translation gives CASSQSGNGTAYGYTF.

This clone turned up a few times. The V gene is TRBV11-2, the J gene TRBJ2-3, with no clear D. The CDR3 runs to 12 residues. Trimming took off 1 base at V and 3 bases at J, with 2 bases between the two ends. Germline V lookup: CDR1 SGHAT, CDR2 FQNNGV. The CDR3 region has the DNA TGTGCCAGCAGCTTAGTTACAGATACGCAGTATTTT. This translates into CASSLVTDTQYF.

The chain employs TRBV28 and TRBJ2-7; D possibly corresponds to TRBD1 (6 bases). The germline V gene encodes CDR1 MDHEN and CDR2 SYDVKM. The CDR3 is made up of 14 amino acids. Deletions cut 6 bases from V and 0 bases from J, with 12 bases between. The CDR3 sequence: CASSGQLSSYEQYF. Written as DNA, the CDR3 is TGTGCCAGCAGCGGACAGTTAAGCTCCTACGAGCAGTACTTC.

The V gene is TRBV11-2, the J gene TRBJ2-3; 11 bases match TRBD2. The CDR3 has 14 residues. The germline V gene has CDR1 SGHAT and CDR2 FQNNGV. V lost 0 bases, J lost 11 bases, and 4 bases stayed unmatched. CDR3: CASSLESSGGQQYF. CDR3 DNA: TGTGCCAGCAGCTTAGAGTCTAGCGGGGGGCAGCAGTATTTT.

This clone has a handful of counts. This rearrangement joins TRBV14 to TRBJ2-3; D is unresolved. Per the germline V gene, CDR1 is SGHDN and CDR2 is FVKESK. The CDR3 contains 13 residues. Trimming left V 4 bases short and J 5 bases short, with 10 bases between. This CDR3 is CASSRGRGDTQYF. CDR3 coding DNA: TGTGCCAGCAGCCGTGGACGAGGAGATACGCAGTATTTT.

This clone has a handful of counts. The chain carries TRBV5-1 and TRBJ1-5; 7 positions agree with TRBD1. Germline trimming cut 4 bases from V and 0 bases from J; bases unmatched to any gene: 13. Per germline, CDR1 SGHRS and CDR2 YFSETQ. This CDR3 has 18 amino acids. The CDR3, as DNA: TGCGCCAGCAGCCCCGGTCTTAGAGGGGGCTATAGCAATCAGCCCCAGCATTTT. Encoded protein: CASSPGLRGGYSNQPQHF.

This clone has only a few counts. The rearrangement uses TRBV5-8 and TRBJ2-1, with TRBD1 matching 10 bases. V was pared by 4 bases and J by 3 bases, with 4 bases of the junction left unmatched. Germline V gene lookup returns CDR1 SGHTS and CDR2 YDEGEE. This CDR3 has 15 residues. The DNA of the CDR3 is TGTGCCAGCAGCACCGGACAGGGGGGCTACAATGAGCAGTTCTTC. It specifies CASSTGQGGYNEQFF.

The chain joins TRBV2 to TRBJ1-6, with no clear D. Germline assignment: CDR1 SNHLY and CDR2 FYNNEI. Trimming removed 1 base at V and 10 bases at J, with 17 bases between. CDR3 length equals 16 residues. This chain's CDR3 is CASSEGGQQRKSPLHF. The CDR3 DNA sequence: TGTGCCAGCAGTGAAGGAGGGCAGCAGAGGAAATCACCCCTCCACTTT. Full variable domain (rest looked up from reference TRBV2 and TRBJ1-6): EPEVTQTPSHQVTQMGQEVILRCVPISNHLYFYWYRQILGQKVEFLVSFYNNEISEKSEIFDDQFSVERPDGSNFTLKIRSTKLEDSAMYFCASSEGGQQRKSPLHFGNGTRLTVT.

J is TRBJ2-3 and V is TRBV30; 8 nucleotides line up with TRBD1. From germline, CDR1 is GTSNPN and CDR2 SVGIG (reference sequence). The trim removed 3 bases at V and 4 bases at J, leaving 15 bases unmatched. CDR3 size: 17 residues. The CDR3 DNA follows: TGTGCCTGGAGGGGTGGTCCGAACAGGGGGAGGTCAGATACGCAGTATTTT. Protein: CAWRGGPNRGRSDTQYF.